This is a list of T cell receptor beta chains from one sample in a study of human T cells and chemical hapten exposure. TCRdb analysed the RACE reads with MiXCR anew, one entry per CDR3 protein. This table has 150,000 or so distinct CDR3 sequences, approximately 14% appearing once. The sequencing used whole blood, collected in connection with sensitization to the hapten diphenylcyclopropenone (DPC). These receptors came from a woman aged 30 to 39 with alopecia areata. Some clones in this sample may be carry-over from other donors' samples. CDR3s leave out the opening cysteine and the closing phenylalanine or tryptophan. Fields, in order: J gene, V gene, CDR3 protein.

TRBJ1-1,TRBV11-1,ASSLRRMNTEAF
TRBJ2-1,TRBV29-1,SVPDGGLAGTNEQF
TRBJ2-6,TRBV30,AWSPASGANVLT
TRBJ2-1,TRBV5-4,ASSRDRGSSNEQF
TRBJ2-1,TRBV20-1,SARDTSGAHNEQF
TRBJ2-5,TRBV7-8,ASSPFDRLAGVRKTQY
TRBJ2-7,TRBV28,ASSFTGQISYEQY
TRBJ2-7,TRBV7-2,ASSPQTGGNPY
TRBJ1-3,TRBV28,ASSFRSSGNTIY
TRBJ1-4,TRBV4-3,ASSQGAAGEKLF
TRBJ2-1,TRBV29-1,SVVGPIEQF
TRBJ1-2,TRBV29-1,SVGTGGPGGYT
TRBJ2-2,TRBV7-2,ASSRLQANTGELF
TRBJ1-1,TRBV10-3,AIPTLGNTEAF
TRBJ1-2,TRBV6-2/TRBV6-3,ASRSGTGGQGT
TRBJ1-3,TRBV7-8,ASSGEGRNTIY
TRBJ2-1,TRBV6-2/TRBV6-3,ASSWGDNEQF